These 9 T cell receptor beta chains were sequenced from one sample in a study of T cell responses to AZD1222 COVID-19 vaccine. Sequencing used immunoSEQ multiplex PCR; TCRdb keeps in-frame clones, though not all of them. The sample gives about 120,000 clones, over 80% of which show up once; 14% is in the top ten. Sequencing was performed on peripheral blood, taken on day 0 of AZD1222 vaccination. The origin of the receptors is an adult in good health.

A note on this clone: Other nucleotide sequences in the sample specify the same CDR3. The chain combines TRBV7-2 with TRBJ1-3, with TRBD1 matching 9 bases. Germline lookup yields CDR1 SGHTA and CDR2 FQGNSA. Losses at the gene ends were 5 bases for V and 3 bases for J; bases not matched to a gene: 8. CDR3 size: 16 residues. The CDR3 here is CASSPGQGGSGNTIYF. The CDR3 DNA is TGTGCCAGCAGCCCGGGACAGGGAGGGAGTGGAAACACCATATATTTT.

The V call is TRBV5-4, the J call TRBJ1-2; possible D gene TRBD1, 6 bases. This CDR3 region has 14 residues. V lost 3 bases to trimming and J lost 5 bases, with 14 bases between them. The germline gives CDR1 SGHNT, CDR2 YYREEE (reference sequence). CDR3 coding DNA: TGTGCCAGCAGCTACAGGGCCTCTGGTTATGGCTACACCTTC. Protein product: CASSYRASGYGYTF.

The chain links TRBV12-5 to TRBJ1-2; D perhaps matches TRBD1 (6 bases). Germline values: CDR1 LGHNT, CDR2 FRNRAP. The V end lost 0 bases, the J end lost 5 bases, and 10 bases lay between the germline ends. The CDR3 covers 14 residues. The chain's CDR3 is CASGLVQGPYGYTF. The CDR3 DNA reads as TGTGCTAGTGGTTTGGTACAGGGACCTTATGGCTACACCTTC.

The chain uses TRBV19 and TRBJ1-3; D not certain. The germline V gene has CDR1 LNHDA and CDR2 SQIVND (reference sequence). The CDR3 is 13 amino acids. Deletions cut 5 bases from V and 2 bases from J, with 7 bases between. The CDR3 region is CASSWAPGNTIYF. The CDR3 nucleotides are TGTGCCAGTAGTTGGGCTCCTGGAAACACCATATATTTT.

This CDR3 is CASSLEGTAMNTEAFF. The CDR3 nucleotides read TGTGCCAGCAGCTTGGAGGGGACAGCCATGAACACTGAAGCTTTCTTT. The rearrangement links TRBV5-6 to TRBJ1-1; TRBD1 matches at 7 bases. CDR3 length: 16 residues. Trimming took 0 bases from V and 0 from J; bases not matched to a gene: 5. Germline loops: CDR1 SGHDT, CDR2 YYEEEE.

The chain employs TRBV7-2 and TRBJ2-1; 7 bases are shared with TRBD2. V gave up 5 bases and J gave up 7 bases; unmatched junction bases: 14. The CDR3 sequence is 16 residues long. Germline CDR1 and CDR2: SGHTA and FQGNSA. The chain's CDR3 is CASSPGISRGTNEQFF. The CDR3 region has the DNA TGTGCCAGCAGCCCAGGGATTTCGCGGGGGACGAATGAGCAGTTCTTC.

The V call is TRBV5-4, the J call TRBJ2-7; no clear D gene. Germline V gene data show CDR1 as SGHNT and CDR2 as YYREEE (reference sequence). This CDR3 spans 13 amino acids. Trimming removed 2 bases at V and 0 bases at J, with 6 bases between. The CDR3 here is CASSFRSSYEQYF. DNA for the CDR3: TGTGCCAGCAGCTTCCGGAGCTCCTACGAGCAGTACTTC.

This clone has only one observation. V is TRBV5-1 and J is TRBJ1-2; tentatively, D is TRBD1 (5 bases). The germline gives CDR1 SGHRS, CDR2 YFSETQ. Trimming stripped 1 base from V and 6 bases from J, with 16 bases between. This CDR3 comprises 15 residues. The CDR3 protein is CASSLRSAAGDGYTF. CDR3 coding DNA: TGCGCCAGCAGCTTGCGATCAGCGGCGGGGGATGGCTACACCTTC.

The genes are TRBV24-1 and TRBJ1-5; D unclear. V was pared by 2 bases and J by 0 bases, with 1 base between. The CDR3 length is 13 residues. Looked up from germline, CDR1 is KGHDR and CDR2 is SFDVKD. CDR3 sequence reads: CATSDSSNQPQHF. The CDR3 coding sequence is TGTGCCACCAGTGATTCTAGCAATCAGCCCCAGCATTTT.